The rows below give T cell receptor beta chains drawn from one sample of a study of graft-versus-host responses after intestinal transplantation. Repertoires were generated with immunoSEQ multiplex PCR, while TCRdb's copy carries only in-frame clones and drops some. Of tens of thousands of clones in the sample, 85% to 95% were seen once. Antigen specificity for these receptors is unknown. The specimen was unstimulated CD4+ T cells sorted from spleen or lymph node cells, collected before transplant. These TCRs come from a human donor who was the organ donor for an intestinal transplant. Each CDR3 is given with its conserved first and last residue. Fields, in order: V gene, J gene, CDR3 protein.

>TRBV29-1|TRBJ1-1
CSAGQGGATEAFF
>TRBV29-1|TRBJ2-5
CSVKGTGGTQYF
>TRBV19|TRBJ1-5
CASSITGGGNQPQHF
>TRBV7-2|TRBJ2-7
CASSLRQTYEQYF
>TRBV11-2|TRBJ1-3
CASSPRTGKGNTIYF
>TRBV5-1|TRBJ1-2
CASSRTSEGGDYGYTF
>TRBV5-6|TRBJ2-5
CASSPRLAGPETQYF
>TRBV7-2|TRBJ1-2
CASSLDREGYTF
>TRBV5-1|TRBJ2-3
CASSLKASGGYTDTQYF
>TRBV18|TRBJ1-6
CASSQSGDSPLHF
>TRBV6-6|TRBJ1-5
CASRGAGISNQPQHF
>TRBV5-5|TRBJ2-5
CASSLILPAETQYF
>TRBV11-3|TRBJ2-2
CASSSARDGELFF
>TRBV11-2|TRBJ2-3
CASSYTSGGAADTQYF
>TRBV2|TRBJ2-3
CASSPRQGAGTDTQYF
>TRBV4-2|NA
CASSQTGRGVKVLEQYF
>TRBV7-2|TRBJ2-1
CASSLVRKHEQFF
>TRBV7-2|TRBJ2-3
CASRREGGGTDTQYF
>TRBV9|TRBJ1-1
CASSALTKRSGTGGDEAFF
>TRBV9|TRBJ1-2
CASSRQGAPGGYTF
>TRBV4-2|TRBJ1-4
CASSQEGSARQEEKLFF
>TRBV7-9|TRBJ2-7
CASSLGTKGSEQYF
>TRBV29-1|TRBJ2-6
CSVGQGKSGANVLTF
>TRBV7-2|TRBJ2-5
CASSVRDPEETQYF
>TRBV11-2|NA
CASSLRRGKVPPEQYF
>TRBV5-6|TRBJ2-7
CASSLVRDRAYEQYF
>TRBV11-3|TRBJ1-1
CASPRGVDSAFF
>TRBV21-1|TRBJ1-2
CASSKGDREFNYGYTF
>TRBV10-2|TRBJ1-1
CASSGGLNTEAFF
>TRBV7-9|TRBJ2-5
CASSSGGQETQYF